This T cell receptor beta chain was profiled in a study of blood T cells in healthy people across ages. Study findings and constraints: Donor CMV status, an unknown factor, possibly confounded changes in expanded clonotypes.

The ends were cut back, 2 bases at V and 10 bases at J, with 18 bases in the middle. Germline-derived CDR1 and CDR2 are MDHEN and SYDVKM. CDR3 length: 15 residues. It was with a sample-barcoded 5' primer and a J-beta primer mix that a second PCR of about 7 to 12 cycles was run. With 12 random nucleotides, a template-switch adaptor tagged each individual cDNA molecule. TCRdb analysed the 5' RACE reads with MiXCR anew, one entry per CDR3 protein. Altogether roughly 1.5 million distinct CDR3 sequences are present, about 42% being singletons, with the ten largest covering 4%. Note on this clonotype: What it binds is not known.

This TCR was sampled from a woman under 30 in good health. The chain is built from TRBV28 and TRBJ2-1, with D possibly being TRBD2 (5 bases). Sequenced material: blood. DNA for the CDR3: TGTGCCAGCAGTTTAGGGTGGTACGGGGTCGGCGAGCAGTTCTTC. It encodes CASSLGWYGVGEQFF.